This T cell receptor beta chain was recorded in a study of memory CD4+ T cells and cytomegalovirus serostatus. General study results and limits: Suggested: most of the CMV-linked TCR signature lies in CD4+ memory cells.

For this clone: The antigen is undetermined.

Clones were read by immunoSEQ multiplex PCR, and TCRdb kept only the in-frame ones, dropping some. The sample has about 44,000 clones, 76% seen once. The sort gate was single viable CD3+CD4+CD8-CD45RO+ cells for memory CD4+ T cells. The trim removed 5 bases at V and 4 bases at J, leaving 5 bases unmatched. CDR1 is LNHDA and CDR2 is SQIVND in the germline V gene (reference sequence). The CDR3 extends over 14 amino acids. The clonotype originates from an adult in good health and CMV-seronegative. V usage is TRBV19 and J usage is TRBJ1-3, with TRBD1 identical over 7 bases. The sequencing input was memory CD4+ T cells from blood. CDR3 coding DNA: TGTGCCAGTAGTGCGCGACAGGGAGGAAACACCATATATTTT. Translating gives CASSARQGGNTIYF.